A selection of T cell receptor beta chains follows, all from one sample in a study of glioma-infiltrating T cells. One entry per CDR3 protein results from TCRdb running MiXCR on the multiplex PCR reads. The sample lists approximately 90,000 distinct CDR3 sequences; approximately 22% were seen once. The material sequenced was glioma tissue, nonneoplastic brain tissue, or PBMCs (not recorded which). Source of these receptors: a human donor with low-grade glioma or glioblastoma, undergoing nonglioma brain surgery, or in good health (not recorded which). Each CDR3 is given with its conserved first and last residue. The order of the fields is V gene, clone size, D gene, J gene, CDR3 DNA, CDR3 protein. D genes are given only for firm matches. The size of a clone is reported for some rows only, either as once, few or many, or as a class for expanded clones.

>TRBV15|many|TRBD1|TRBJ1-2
TGTGCCACCAGCAGAGAACGAGGACAGGGGAATGGCTACACCTTC
CATSRERGQGNGYTF
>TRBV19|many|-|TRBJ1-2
TGTGCCAGTAGTCCGACGCCTAACGGGAACTATGGCTACACCTTC
CASSPTPNGNYGYTF
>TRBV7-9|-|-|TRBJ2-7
TGTGCCAGCAGCTTACGGGGAAACTCCTACGAGCAGTACTTC
CASSLRGNSYEQYF
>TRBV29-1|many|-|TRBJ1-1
TGCAGCGTTGATGGTGGGTTTGGCACTGAAGCTTTCTTT
CSVDGGFGTEAFF
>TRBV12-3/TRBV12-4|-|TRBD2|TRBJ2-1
TGTGCCAGCAGATCTATGGTAGCGGGATCCAATGAGCAGTTCTTC
CASRSMVAGSNEQFF
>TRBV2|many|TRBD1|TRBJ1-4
TGTGCCAGCAGTGAGGACAGGGCAAAACTGTTTTTT
CASSEDRAKLFF
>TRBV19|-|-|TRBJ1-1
TGTGCCAGTAGTATAATATCCGCGAACACTGAAGCTTTCTTT
CASSIISANTEAFF
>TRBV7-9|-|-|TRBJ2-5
TGTGCCAGCAGCCATTCCGGGGCGGTACAGAACCAAGAGACCCAGTACTTC
CASSHSGAVQNQETQYF
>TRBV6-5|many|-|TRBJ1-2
TGTGCCAGCAGTTACTCGAACCCAGGGGCTAACTATGGCTACACCTTC
CASSYSNPGANYGYTF
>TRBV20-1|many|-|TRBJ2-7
TGCAGTGCCCGTGGAGACCTGGGCAACGAGCAGTACTTC
CSARGDLGNEQYF
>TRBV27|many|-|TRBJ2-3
TGTGCCAGCCTCTCTTTCGGATCTAGCACAGATACGCAGTATTTT
CASLSFGSSTDTQYF